This T cell receptor beta chain was observed in a study of regulatory T cells in long-lasting Graves disease. Time point defined: persistent/refractory GD, antithyroid drugs over 5 years with positive TRAb. PBMC-extracted RNA yielded the TCR library. Investigators prepared the TCR beta libraries by applying iRepertoire HTBI primers and Arm-PCR of CDR3 regions. TCRdb used MiXCR to reprocess the multiplex PCR reads, holding one entry per CDR3 protein. The data show almost 350,000 distinct CDR3 sequences, about 20% seen once. Germline V gene lookup returns CDR1 DFQATT and CDR2 SNEGSKA (reference sequence). Trimming pared 5 bases from V and 3 bases from J, leaving 14 bases between. The CDR3 runs 14 residues. Study-wide results and limits: Persistent-disease Graves' patients showed less TCR diversity than new cases. New patients shared fewer public clonotypes (about 1,000) than persistent patients did (fewer than 3,000).

This clonotype was seen a few times. Its specificity is not known. Sequencing used peripheral blood mononuclear cells (PBMCs), obtained when the disease was refractory, from a patient treated with antithyroid drugs. V and J are TRBV20-1 and TRBJ1-5; D might be TRBD1 (6 bases). This TCR was sampled from a female donor with Graves disease. CDR3 DNA: TGCAGTGCTGCCCCGGACAGTTTCAATCAGCCCCAGCATTTT. Residues: CSAAPDSFNQPQHF.